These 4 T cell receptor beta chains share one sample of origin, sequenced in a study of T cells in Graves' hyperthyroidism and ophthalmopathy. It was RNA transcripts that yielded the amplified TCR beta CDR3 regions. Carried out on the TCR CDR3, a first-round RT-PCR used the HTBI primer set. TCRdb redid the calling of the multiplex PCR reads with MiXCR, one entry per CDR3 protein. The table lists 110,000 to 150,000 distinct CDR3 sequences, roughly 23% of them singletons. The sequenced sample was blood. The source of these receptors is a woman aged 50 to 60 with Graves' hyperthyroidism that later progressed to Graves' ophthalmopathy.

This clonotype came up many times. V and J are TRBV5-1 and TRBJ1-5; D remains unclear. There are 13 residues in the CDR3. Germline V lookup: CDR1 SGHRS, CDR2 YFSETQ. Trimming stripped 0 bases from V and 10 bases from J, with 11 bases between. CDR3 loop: CASSLGPTEPQHF. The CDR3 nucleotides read TGCGCCAGCAGCTTGGGACCTACAGAACCCCAGCATTTT.

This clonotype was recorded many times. The CDR3 DNA sequence: TGCAGTGCTAGAGATCCAGGCAGGGTTTTAGATACGCAGTATTTT. This gives the protein CSARDPGRVLDTQYF. The chain is built from TRBV20-1 and TRBJ2-3; possible D gene TRBD1, 5 bases. Deletions cut 0 bases from V and 5 bases from J, with 15 bases between. This CDR3 contains 15 residues. From germline, CDR1 is DFQATT and CDR2 SNEGSKA (reference sequence).

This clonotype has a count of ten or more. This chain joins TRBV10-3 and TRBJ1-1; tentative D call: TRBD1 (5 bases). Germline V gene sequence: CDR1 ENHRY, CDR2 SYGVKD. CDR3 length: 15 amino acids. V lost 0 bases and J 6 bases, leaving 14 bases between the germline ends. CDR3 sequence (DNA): TGTGCCATCAGTGAGTCGCACGGGGGAACTCCTGAAGCTTTCTTT. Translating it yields CAISESHGGTPEAFF.

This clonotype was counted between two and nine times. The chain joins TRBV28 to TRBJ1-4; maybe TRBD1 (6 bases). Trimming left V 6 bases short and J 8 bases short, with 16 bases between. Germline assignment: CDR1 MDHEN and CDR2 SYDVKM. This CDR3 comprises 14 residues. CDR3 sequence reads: CASSLRGAGEKLFF. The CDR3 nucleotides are TGTGCCAGCAGCCTGAGGGGGGCTGGGGAAAAACTGTTTTTT.